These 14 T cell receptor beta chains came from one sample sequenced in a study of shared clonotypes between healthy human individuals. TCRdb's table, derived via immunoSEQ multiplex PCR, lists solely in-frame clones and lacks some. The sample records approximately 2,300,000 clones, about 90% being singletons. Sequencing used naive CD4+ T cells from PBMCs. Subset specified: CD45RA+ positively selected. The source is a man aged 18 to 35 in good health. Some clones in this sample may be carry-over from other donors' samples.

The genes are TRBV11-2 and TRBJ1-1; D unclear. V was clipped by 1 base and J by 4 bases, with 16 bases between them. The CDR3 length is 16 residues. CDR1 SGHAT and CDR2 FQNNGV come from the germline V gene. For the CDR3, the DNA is TGTGCCAGCAGCTTAGCATATTTGAGGATAGGCACTGAAGCTTTCTTT. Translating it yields CASSLAYLRIGTEAFF.

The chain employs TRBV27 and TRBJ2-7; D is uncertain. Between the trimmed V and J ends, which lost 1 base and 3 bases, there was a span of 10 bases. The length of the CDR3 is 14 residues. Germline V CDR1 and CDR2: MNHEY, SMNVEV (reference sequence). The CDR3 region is CASSLFPAYYEQYF. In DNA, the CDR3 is TGTGCCAGCAGTTTATTTCCAGCGTACTACGAGCAGTACTTC.

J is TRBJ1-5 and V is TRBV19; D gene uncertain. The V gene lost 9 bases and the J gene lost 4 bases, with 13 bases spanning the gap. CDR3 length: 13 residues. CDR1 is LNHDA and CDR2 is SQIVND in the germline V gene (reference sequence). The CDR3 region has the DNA TGTGCCAGCCAGGATTTCAGGAATCAGCCCCAGCATTTT. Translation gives CASQDFRNQPQHF.

CDR3 loop: CASSLAGGVSSYEQYF. The CDR3 region has the DNA TGCGCCAGCAGCTTGGCGGGGGGAGTCAGTTCCTACGAGCAGTACTTC. The chain joins TRBV5-1 to TRBJ2-7; 7 nucleotides match TRBD2. Germline loops: CDR1 SGHRS, CDR2 YFSETQ. The trim removed 0 bases at V and 1 base at J, leaving 7 bases unmatched. The CDR3 contains 16 residues.

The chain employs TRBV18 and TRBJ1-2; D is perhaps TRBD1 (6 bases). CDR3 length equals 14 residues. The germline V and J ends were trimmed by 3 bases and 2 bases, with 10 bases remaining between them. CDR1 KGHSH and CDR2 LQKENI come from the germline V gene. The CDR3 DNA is TGTGCCAGCTCACCGGGGGCGATGAACTATGGCTACACCTTC. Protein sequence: CASSPGAMNYGYTF.

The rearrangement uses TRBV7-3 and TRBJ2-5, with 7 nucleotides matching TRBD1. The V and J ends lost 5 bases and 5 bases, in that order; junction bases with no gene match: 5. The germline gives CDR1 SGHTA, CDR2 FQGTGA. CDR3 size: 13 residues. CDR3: CASSKGARETQYF. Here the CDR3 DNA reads TGTGCCAGCAGCAAGGGGGCAAGGGAGACCCAGTACTTC.

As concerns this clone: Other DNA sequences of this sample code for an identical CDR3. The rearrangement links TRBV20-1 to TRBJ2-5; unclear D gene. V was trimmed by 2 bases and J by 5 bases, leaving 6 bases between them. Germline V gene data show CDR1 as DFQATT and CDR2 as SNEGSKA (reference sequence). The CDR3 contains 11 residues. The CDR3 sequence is CSARIRETQYF. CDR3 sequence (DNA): TGCAGTGCTAGAATACGGGAGACCCAGTACTTC.

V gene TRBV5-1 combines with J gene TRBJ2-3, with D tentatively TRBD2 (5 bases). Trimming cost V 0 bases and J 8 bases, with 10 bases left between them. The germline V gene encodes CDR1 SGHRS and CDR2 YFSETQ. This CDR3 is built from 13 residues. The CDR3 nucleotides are TGCGCCAGCAGCTTGGCCGGAGAGGGTACGCAGTATTTT. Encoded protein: CASSLAGEGTQYF. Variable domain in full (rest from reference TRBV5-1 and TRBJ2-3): KAGVTQTPRYLIKTRGQQVTLSCSPISGHRSVSWYQQTPGQGLQFLFEYFSETQRNKGNFPGRFSGRQFSNSRSEMNVSTLELGDSALYLCASSLAGEGTQYFGPGTRLTVL.

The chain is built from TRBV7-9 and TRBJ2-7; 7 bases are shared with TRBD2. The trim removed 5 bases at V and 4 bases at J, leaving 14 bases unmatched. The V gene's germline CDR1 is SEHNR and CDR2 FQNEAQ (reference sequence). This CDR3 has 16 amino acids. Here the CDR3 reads CASSHQSGGSDYEQYF. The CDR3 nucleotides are TGTGCCAGCAGCCACCAATCGGGCGGGAGTGATTACGAGCAGTACTTC.

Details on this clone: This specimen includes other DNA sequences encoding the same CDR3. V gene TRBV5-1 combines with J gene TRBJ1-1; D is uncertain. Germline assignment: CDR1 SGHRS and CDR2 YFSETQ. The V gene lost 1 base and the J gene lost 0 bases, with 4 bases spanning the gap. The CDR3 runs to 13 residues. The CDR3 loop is CASSLSMNTEAFF. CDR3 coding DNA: TGCGCCAGCAGCTTGAGCATGAACACTGAAGCTTTCTTT.

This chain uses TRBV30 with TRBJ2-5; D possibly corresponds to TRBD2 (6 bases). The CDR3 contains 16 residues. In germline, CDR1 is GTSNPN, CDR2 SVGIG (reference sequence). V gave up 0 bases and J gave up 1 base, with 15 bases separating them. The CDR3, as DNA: TGTGCCTGGAGTGTAGGGCTAGCGCCCAGCCAAGAGACCCAGTACTTC. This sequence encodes CAWSVGLAPSQETQYF.

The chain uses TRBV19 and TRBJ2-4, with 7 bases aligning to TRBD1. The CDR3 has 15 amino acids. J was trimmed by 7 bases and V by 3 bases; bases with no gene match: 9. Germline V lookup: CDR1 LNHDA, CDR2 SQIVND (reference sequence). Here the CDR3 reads CASSIRGTAHNIQYF. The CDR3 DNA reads TGTGCCAGTAGTATTAGGGGGACAGCGCATAACATTCAGTACTTC.

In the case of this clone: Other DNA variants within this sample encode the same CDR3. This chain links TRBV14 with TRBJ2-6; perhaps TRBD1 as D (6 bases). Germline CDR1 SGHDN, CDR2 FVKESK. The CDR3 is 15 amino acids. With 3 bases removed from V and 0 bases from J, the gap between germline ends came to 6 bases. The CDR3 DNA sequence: TGTGCCAGCAGCCACAGGGGCTCTGGGGCCAACGTCCTGACTTTC. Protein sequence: CASSHRGSGANVLTF.

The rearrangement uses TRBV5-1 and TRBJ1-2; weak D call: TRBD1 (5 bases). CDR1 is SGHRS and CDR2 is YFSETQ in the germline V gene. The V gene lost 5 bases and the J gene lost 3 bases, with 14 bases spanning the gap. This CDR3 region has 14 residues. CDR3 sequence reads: CASSGRGPDYGYTF. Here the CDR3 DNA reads TGCGCCAGCAGTGGACGGGGCCCTGACTATGGCTACACCTTC.